This T cell receptor (beta chain) was sequenced in a study of blood T cell repertoires in COVID-19. Study context: Samples of COVID-19 (acute and convalescent) were obtained from the United States, Italy and Spain.

Some clones are missing from TCRdb's copy, which holds only in-frame ones; the method was immunoSEQ multiplex PCR. The sample yields approximately 40,000 clones, over 70% seen once. Germline V gene lookup returns CDR1 MNHEY and CDR2 SVGAGI. This CDR3 is 14 amino acids long. V shed 0 bases and J shed 4 bases, with 9 bases lying between them. Sample: peripheral blood. This sequence joins TRBV6-5 and TRBJ1-1, with D perhaps TRBD1 (5 bases). The receptor comes from a woman in her 70s with acute or convalescent COVID-19. In DNA, the CDR3 is TGTGCCAGCAGTTACTCGGGGGGGGGCACTGAAGCTTTCTTT. Translated, it gives CASSYSGGGTEAFF.